These 6 T cell receptor beta chains were sequenced from one sample in a study of blood T cell repertoires in COVID-19. Some clones are missing from TCRdb's copy, which holds only in-frame ones; the method was immunoSEQ multiplex PCR. The data show approximately 16,000 clones, 70% to 90% seen once. The sequencing input was peripheral blood. The receptors shown here come from a human donor in a cohort sampled during active COVID-19.

The V gene is TRBV5-1, the J gene TRBJ1-3; 8 bases are shared with TRBD1. Germline-derived CDR1 and CDR2 are SGHRS and YFSETQ. J was trimmed by 4 bases and V by 3 bases; bases with no gene match: 6. The CDR3 runs to 15 residues. The CDR3 bases are TGCGCCAGCAGCTCGGACAGGGTGCGGGGAAACACCATATATTTT. Residues: CASSSDRVRGNTIYF.

The chain couples TRBV5-1 to TRBJ1-3, with a tentative D call TRBD1 (6 bases). V lost 3 bases to trimming and J lost 0 bases, with 10 bases between them. Germline-derived CDR1 and CDR2 are SGHRS and YFSETQ. The CDR3 totals 15 residues. The CDR3 bases are TGCGCCAGCAGCTCAACAGGGAACTCTGGAAACACCATATATTTT. This encodes CASSSTGNSGNTIYF.

This chain connects TRBV18 to TRBJ2-7; possible D gene TRBD2, 5 bases. The CDR3 is 14 amino acids. CDR1 and CDR2 (germline): KGHSH, LQKENI. The V end was cut by 6 bases, the J end by 7 bases, with 19 bases between. The CDR3: CASSRGFEADEQYF. CDR3 in DNA: TGTGCCAGCTCCCGTGGTTTTGAAGCGGATGAGCAGTACTTC.

This clone was observed a few times. V is TRBV28 and J is TRBJ2-3; a weak D match, TRBD2 (6 bases). V dropped 8 bases and J dropped 0 bases, with 15 bases sitting between them. The CDR3 is 15 amino acids. Germline assignment: CDR1 MDHEN and CDR2 SYDVKM. The CDR3 here is CASAAGTFSTDTQYF. The CDR3 nucleotides read TGTGCCAGCGCGGCGGGAACTTTTAGCACAGATACGCAGTATTTT.

In DNA, the CDR3 is TGTGCCTGGAGTCCGGGACAGGGCATGAACACTGAAGCTTTCTTT. It is translated as CAWSPGQGMNTEAFF. The gene calls are TRBV30 and TRBJ1-1; 9 nucleotides line up with TRBD1. The CDR3 contains 15 residues. The V and J ends lost 2 bases and 0 bases, in that order; junction bases with no gene match: 4. Germline CDR1 GTSNPN, CDR2 SVGIG (reference sequence).

The chain is built from TRBV20-1 and TRBJ2-5, with 10 bases identical to TRBD2. Germline V CDR1 and CDR2: DFQATT, SNEGSKA (reference sequence). J was trimmed by 0 bases and V by 3 bases; bases with no gene match: 4. The CDR3 contains 15 residues. The CDR3 loop reads CSASRSGGNQETQYF. Here the CDR3 DNA reads TGCAGTGCTAGTCGTAGCGGGGGGAACCAAGAGACCCAGTACTTC.